The rows below give T cell receptor beta chains drawn from one sample of a study of blood T cell repertoires in COVID-19. The assay was immunoSEQ multiplex PCR, and TCRdb's table has in-frame clones only and misses some. This repertoire shows about 45,000 clones, about 80% found once; its top ten account for 19%. Source material: peripheral blood. All receptors derive from a man between 70 and 80 years old with acute or convalescent COVID-19. Each CDR3 is given with its conserved first and last residue. The D gene is left open where the match is weak. Size is omitted from some rows. Given values are once, few, many or a class for expanded clones.

v_gene	abundance	d_gene	j_gene	CDR3nt	CDR3aa
TRBV5-4	once	.	TRBJ1-2	TGTGCCAGCAGCTTATTCCATTATCAGGGGAACTATGGCTACACCTTC	CASSLFHYQGNYGYTF
TRBV6-5	.	.	TRBJ2-1	TGTGCCAGCAGTAAACAACACCACAATGAGCAGTTCTTC	CASSKQHHNEQFF
TRBV7-8	.	.	TRBJ2-7	TGTGCCAGCAGCTTAGACGGGGTTCCCTACGAGCAGTACTTC	CASSLDGVPYEQYF
TRBV5-1	.	.	TRBJ2-5	TGCGCCAGCAGCTTGCCTCAAGAGACCCAGTACTTC	CASSLPQETQYF
TRBV7-3	.	.	TRBJ1-5	TGTGCCAGCAGCTTAACCCTTGGGGAGCAGCCCCAGCATTTT	CASSLTLGEQPQHF
TRBV2	few	TRBD1	TRBJ1-2	TGTGCCAGCAGTGAAAGGACAGGGGGAAACTATGGCTACACCTTC	CASSERTGGNYGYTF
TRBV6-5	.	.	TRBJ1-2	TGTGCCAGCAGACTCCGAAGGGAGGATGGCTACACCTTC	CASRLRREDGYTF
TRBV3-1/TRBV3-2	.	.	TRBJ2-7	TGTGCCAGCAGCCAAGTTCTGGACAGTAACTACGAGCAGTACTTC	CASSQVLDSNYEQYF
TRBV3-1/TRBV3-2	.	TRBD2	TRBJ2-1	TGTGCCAGCAGCCGCACACTAGCGGGGGCCTACAATGAGCAGTTCTTC	CASSRTLAGAYNEQFF
TRBV19	.	.	TRBJ2-5	TGTGCCACTGGCGGAGGGGGGGGCACGAAGACCCAGTACTTC	CATGGGGGTKTQYF
TRBV4-1	few	.	TRBJ1-1	TGCGCCAGCAGCCAGGGACACAACACTGAAGCTTTCTTT	CASSQGHNTEAFF
TRBV7-9	once	TRBD2	TRBJ2-1	TGTGCCAGCAGCTTAGGTGGAGCGGGGGGGCAAAATGAGCAGTTCTTC	CASSLGGAGGQNEQFF
TRBV2	once	.	TRBJ1-2	TGTGCCAGCAGTGGAGGTGTCCACTATGGCTACACCTTC	CASSGGVHYGYTF
TRBV18	.	.	TRBJ1-2	TGTGCCAGCTCACCGGCAGATAACTATGGCTACACCTTC	CASSPADNYGYTF
TRBV27	once	TRBD1	TRBJ2-3	TGTGCCAGCAGTCCCGGGACAGGGAGTAGCACAGATACGCAGTATTTT	CASSPGTGSSTDTQYF
TRBV28	.	TRBD1	TRBJ1-1	TGTGCCAGCACCGGACAGGTGAACACTGAAGCTTTCTTT	CASTGQVNTEAFF
TRBV27	.	TRBD1	TRBJ1-5	TGTGCCAGCAGTAACACAGGGGGGGACAATCAGCCCCAGCATTTT	CASSNTGGDNQPQHF
TRBV7-9	.	.	TRBJ2-7	TGTGCCAGCAGCTTAGCGGGGGGGCCGTACGAGCAGTACTTC	CASSLAGGPYEQYF
TRBV6-2/TRBV6-3	.	.	TRBJ1-2	TGTGCCAGCAGTTCAACAGGGTCGGGAAACTATGGCTACACCTTC	CASSSTGSGNYGYTF
TRBV4-3	.	.	TRBJ1-1	TGCGCCAGCAGCCAAGGGAGGGGCGGAGCTATGAACACTGAAGCTTTCTTT	CASSQGRGGAMNTEAFF
TRBV4-1	.	TRBD2	TRBJ2-7	TGCGCCAGCAGCCAAGGGGACCTTGGCAGGACTAGCGAGCAGTACTTC	CASSQGDLGRTSEQYF
TRBV7-7	.	.	TRBJ2-2	TGTGCCAGCAGCTTAGTAGGACTGGACACCGGGGAGCTGTTTTTT	CASSLVGLDTGELFF
TRBV5-4	.	.	TRBJ1-2	TGTGCCAGCAGCTTAGCGGGACACTTAGCTAACTATGGCTACACCTTC	CASSLAGHLANYGYTF
TRBV7-2	.	TRBD1	TRBJ1-1	TGTGCCAGCAGCTTAAGTAACAGGGGGACTGAAGCTTTCTTT	CASSLSNRGTEAFF
TRBV6-5	.	.	TRBJ1-1	TGTGCCAGCAGAGAGAACAGTGCTAACACTGAAGCTTTCTTT	CASRENSANTEAFF
TRBV19	.	.	TRBJ2-7	TGTGCCAGTAGTACCCAGGGGAGGGGCTACGAGCAGTACTTC	CASSTQGRGYEQYF
TRBV6-4	.	.	TRBJ1-2	TGTGCCAGCAGTGACTCGAGTCTCGGGAACTATGGCTACACCTTC	CASSDSSLGNYGYTF
TRBV2	.	TRBD1	TRBJ2-6	TGTGCCAGCAGACTGGGACAGGGGGCAGCTGGGGCCAACGTCCTGACTTTC	CASRLGQGAAGANVLTF
TRBV5-1	once	TRBD1	TRBJ2-2	TGCGCCAGCAGCTGGAGGACAGGGGGCATGAACACCGGGGAGCTGTTTTTT	CASSWRTGGMNTGELFF
TRBV28	.	.	TRBJ1-1	TGTGCCAGCAGTTATGGGGGGATGACTGAAGCTTTCTTT	CASSYGGMTEAFF
TRBV2	.	TRBD2	TRBJ2-1	TGTGCCACGGGACTAGCGGGGGGAAACAATGAGCAGTTCTTC	CATGLAGGNNEQFF
TRBV18	few	.	TRBJ2-7	TGTGCCAGCTCACCCGAGCGTTACGAGCAGTACTTC	CASSPERYEQYF
TRBV7-9	once	.	TRBJ1-2	TGTGCCAGCAGCTTAAGCGTCAGGGAAGATGGCTACACCTTC	CASSLSVREDGYTF
TRBV27	.	.	TRBJ1-5	TGTGCCAGCAGTTTATCGGCCAATCAGCCCCAGCATTTT	CASSLSANQPQHF
TRBV6-1	.	.	TRBJ2-6	TGTGCCAGCAGTGAATACGGGGTATTGAGGTCCTCTGGGGCCAACGTCCTGACTTTC	CASSEYGVLRSSGANVLTF
TRBV6-5	.	.	TRBJ2-1	TGTGCCAGCAGTTACTCGTTTCGAGGAACAAATGAGCAGTTCTTC	CASSYSFRGTNEQFF
TRBV3-1/TRBV3-2	.	TRBD1	TRBJ1-1	TGTGCCAGCAGCCAAGCCTCACGAGACAGGGGGCAGGGGGCTTTCTTT	CASSQASRDRGQGAFF
TRBV2	.	.	TRBJ2-7	TGTGCCAGCACGGTCGCCTACGAGCAGTACTTC	CASTVAYEQYF
TRBV30	.	TRBD1	TRBJ1-2	TGTGCCTGGAGTGTACTCGCAGGGGGGGGCTACACCTTC	CAWSVLAGGGYTF
TRBV11-1	.	TRBD1	TRBJ1-1	TGTGCCAGCAGCTTAGGGCCGGGACAGGGGGTTCCTGAAGCTTTCTTT	CASSLGPGQGVPEAFF
TRBV2	.	TRBD1	TRBJ1-1	TGTGCCAGCAGTATCGACAGGGGGGGTGAAGCTTTCTTT	CASSIDRGGEAFF
TRBV3-1/TRBV3-2	few	TRBD1	TRBJ2-1	TGTGCCAGCAGTAAACAGGGGGCCAATGAGCAGTTCTTC	CASSKQGANEQFF
TRBV3-1/TRBV3-2	.	.	TRBJ1-2	TGTGCCAGCAGCCAAGTGGCTCAGGGGAGCTACACCTTC	CASSQVAQGSYTF
TRBV4-3	.	.	TRBJ2-7	TGCGCCAGCAGCCAAGAGACAACCTACGAGCAGTACTTC	CASSQETTYEQYF